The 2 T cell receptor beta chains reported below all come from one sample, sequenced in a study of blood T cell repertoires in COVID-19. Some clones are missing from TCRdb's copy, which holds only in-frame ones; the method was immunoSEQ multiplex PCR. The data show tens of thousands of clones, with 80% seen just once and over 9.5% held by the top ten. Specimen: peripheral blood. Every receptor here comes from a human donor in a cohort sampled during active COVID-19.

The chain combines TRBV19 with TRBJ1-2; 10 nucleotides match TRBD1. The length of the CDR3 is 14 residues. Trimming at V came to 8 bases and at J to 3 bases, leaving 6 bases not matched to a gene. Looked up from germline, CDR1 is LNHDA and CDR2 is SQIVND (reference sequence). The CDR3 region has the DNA TGTGCCAGTTTCGACAGGGGGCTCCACTATGGCTACACCTTC. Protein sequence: CASFDRGLHYGYTF.

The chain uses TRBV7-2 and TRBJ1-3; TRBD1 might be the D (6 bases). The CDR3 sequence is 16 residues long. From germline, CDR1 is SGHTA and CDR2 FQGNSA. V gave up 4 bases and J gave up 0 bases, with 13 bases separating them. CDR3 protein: CASSSFRGSSGNTIYF. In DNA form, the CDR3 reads TGTGCCAGCAGCTCATTCAGGGGCTCCTCTGGAAACACCATATATTTT.